This T cell receptor beta chain was sequenced during a study of T cell clones after liver transplantation. Findings of the study overall: Graft donor-reactive T cells may have migrated into the graft rather than being deleted.

This CDR3 region has 12 residues. V lost 8 bases and J 3 bases, leaving 8 bases between the germline ends. Germline loops: CDR1 LGHNT, CDR2 FRNRAP. With respect to this clone: Its cognate antigen is unknown.

The method was immunoSEQ multiplex PCR; TCRdb's version includes in-frame clones alone and lacks a portion of them. There are 40,000 to 55,000 clones in the sample; over 65% occur only once, and about 9.9% lies in the top ten. Material: CD4+ T cells from blood, obtained approximately 54 months after liver transplant. This rearrangement joins TRBV12-5 to TRBJ2-1; unclear D gene. The receptor comes from a human patient who received a liver transplant. Some T cells may be provided by the graft donor. The CDR3 bases are TGTGCTAGTCGGACCGACTACAATGAGCAGTTCTTC. Its translation is CASRTDYNEQFF.